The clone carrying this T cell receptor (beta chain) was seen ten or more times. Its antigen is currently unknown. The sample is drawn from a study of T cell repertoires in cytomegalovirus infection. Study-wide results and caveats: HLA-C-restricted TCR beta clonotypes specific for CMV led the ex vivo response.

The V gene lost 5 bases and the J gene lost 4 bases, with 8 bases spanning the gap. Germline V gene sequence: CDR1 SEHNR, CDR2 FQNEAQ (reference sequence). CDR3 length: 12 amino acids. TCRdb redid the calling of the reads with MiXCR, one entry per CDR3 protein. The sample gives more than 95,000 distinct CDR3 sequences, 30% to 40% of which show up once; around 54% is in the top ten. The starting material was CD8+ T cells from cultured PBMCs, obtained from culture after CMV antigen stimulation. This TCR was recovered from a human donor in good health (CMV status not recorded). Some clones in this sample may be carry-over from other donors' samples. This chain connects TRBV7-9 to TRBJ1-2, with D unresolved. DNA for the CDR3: TGTGCCAGCAGCCTCCTGCCCTATGGCTACACCTTC. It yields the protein CASSLLPYGYTF.